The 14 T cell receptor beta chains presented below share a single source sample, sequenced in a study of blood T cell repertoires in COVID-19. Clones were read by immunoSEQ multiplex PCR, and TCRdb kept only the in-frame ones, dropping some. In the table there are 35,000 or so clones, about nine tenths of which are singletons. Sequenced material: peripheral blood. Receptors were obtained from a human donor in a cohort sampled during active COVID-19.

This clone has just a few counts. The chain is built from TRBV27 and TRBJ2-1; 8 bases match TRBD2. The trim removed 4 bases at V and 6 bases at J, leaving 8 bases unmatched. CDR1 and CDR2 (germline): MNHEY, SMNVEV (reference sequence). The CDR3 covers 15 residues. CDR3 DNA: TGTGCCAGCAGTTCTCGCCGGGAGGGCCGCAATGAGCAGTTCTTC. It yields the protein CASSSRREGRNEQFF.

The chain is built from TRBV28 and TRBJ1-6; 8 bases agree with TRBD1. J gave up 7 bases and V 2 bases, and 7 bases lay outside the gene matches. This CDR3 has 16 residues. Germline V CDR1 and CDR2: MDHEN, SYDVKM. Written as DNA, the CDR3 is TGTGCCAGCAGTTTAGGGCAGGGGGCTGGCAATTCACCCCTCCACTTT. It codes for CASSLGQGAGNSPLHF.

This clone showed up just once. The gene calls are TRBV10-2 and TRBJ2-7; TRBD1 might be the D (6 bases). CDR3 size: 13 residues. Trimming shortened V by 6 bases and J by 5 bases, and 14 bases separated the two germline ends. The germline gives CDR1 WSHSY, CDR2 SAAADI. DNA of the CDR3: TGCGCCAGCAGGGAAACCCGGGACAACGAGCAGTACTTC. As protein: CASRETRDNEQYF.

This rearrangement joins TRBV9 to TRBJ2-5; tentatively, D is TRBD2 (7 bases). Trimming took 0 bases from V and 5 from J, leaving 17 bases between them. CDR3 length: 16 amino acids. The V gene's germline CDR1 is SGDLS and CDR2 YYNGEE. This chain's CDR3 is CASSVEFGGAQETQYF. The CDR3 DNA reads TGTGCCAGCAGCGTAGAGTTTGGGGGGGCGCAGGAGACCCAGTACTTC.

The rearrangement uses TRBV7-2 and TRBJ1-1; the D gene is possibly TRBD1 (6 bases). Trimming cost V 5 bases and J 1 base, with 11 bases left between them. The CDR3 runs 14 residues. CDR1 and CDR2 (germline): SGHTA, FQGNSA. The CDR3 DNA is TGTGCCAGCAGCAAGCGGACAGCGAACACTGAAGCTTTCTTT. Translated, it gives CASSKRTANTEAFF.

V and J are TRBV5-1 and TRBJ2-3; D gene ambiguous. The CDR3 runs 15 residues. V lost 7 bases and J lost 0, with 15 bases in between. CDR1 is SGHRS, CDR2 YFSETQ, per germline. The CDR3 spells CASGSDARSTDTQYF. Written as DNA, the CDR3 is TGCGCCAGCGGCTCCGACGCCAGGAGCACAGATACGCAGTATTTT.

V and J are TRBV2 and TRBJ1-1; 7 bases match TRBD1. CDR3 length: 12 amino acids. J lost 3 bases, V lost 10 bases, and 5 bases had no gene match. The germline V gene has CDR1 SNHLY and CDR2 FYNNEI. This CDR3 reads CATRGTHTEAFF. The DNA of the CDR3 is TGTGCCACCAGGGGGACTCACACTGAAGCTTTCTTT.

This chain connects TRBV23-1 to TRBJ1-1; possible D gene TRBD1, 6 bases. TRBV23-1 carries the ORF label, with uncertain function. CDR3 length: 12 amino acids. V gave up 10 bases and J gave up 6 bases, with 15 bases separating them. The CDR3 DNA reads TGCGCCACTTACAGGGCTAATCCTGAAGCTTTCTTT. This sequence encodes CATYRANPEAFF.

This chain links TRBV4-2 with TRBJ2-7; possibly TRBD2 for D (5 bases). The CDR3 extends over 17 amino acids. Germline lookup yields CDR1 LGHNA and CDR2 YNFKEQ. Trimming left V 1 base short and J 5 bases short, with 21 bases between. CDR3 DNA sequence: TGTGCCAGCAGCCAAGTCAACCCGGGCCTAAGGACTGACGAGCAGTACTTC. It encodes CASSQVNPGLRTDEQYF.

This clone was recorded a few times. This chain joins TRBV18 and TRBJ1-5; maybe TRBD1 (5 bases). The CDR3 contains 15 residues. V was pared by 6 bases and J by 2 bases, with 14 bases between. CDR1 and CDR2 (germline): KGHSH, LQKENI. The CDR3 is CASSGLPPGNQPQHF. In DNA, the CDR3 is TGTGCCAGCTCGGGGCTCCCCCCGGGCAATCAGCCCCAGCATTTT. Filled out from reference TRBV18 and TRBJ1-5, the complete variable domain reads NAGVMQNPRHLVRRRGQEARLRCSPMKGHSHVYWYRQLPEEGLKFMVYLQKENIIDESGMPKERFSAEFPKEGPSILRIQQVVRGDSAAYFCASSGLPPGNQPQHFGDGTRLSIL.

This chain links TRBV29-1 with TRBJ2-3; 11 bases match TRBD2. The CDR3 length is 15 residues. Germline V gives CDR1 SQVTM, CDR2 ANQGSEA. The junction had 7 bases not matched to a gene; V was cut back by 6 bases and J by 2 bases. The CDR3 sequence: CSVQRLAGTTDTQYF. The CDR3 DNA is TGCAGCGTCCAACGACTAGCGGGGACCACAGATACGCAGTATTTT.

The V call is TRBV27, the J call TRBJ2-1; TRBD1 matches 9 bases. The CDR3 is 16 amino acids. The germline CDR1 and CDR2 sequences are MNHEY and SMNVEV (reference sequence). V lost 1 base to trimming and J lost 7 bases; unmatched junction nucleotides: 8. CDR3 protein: CASSLLGTGTRNEQFF. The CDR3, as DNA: TGTGCCAGCAGTTTATTGGGGACAGGGACGAGAAATGAGCAGTTCTTC.

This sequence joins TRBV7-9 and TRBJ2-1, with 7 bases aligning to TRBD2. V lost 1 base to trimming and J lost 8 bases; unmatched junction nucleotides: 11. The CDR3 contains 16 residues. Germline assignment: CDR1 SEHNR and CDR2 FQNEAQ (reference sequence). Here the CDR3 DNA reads TGTGCCAGCAGCTTAGTCCTTGGCGGGAGATTCGATGAGCAGTTCTTC. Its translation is CASSLVLGGRFDEQFF. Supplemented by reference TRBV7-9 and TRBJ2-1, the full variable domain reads DTGVSQNPRHKITKRGQNVTFRCDPISEHNRLYWYRQTLGQGPEFLTYFQNEAQLEKSRLLSDRFSAERPKGSFSTLEIQRTEQGDSAMYLCASSLVLGGRFDEQFFGPGTRLTVL.

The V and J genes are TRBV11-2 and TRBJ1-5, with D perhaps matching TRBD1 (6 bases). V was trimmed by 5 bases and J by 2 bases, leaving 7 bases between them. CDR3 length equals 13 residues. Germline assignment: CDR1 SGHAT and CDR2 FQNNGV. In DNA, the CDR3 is TGTGCCAGCAGCCGACAGGGCAATCAGCCCCAGCATTTT. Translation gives CASSRQGNQPQHF.